This T cell receptor (beta chain) was observed in a study of high-grade serous ovarian cancer treatment subgroups. Study summary: Each sample yielded on average roughly 8,200 unique TCR beta rearrangements from 14,000 or so reads. Study-wide results and caveats: The analyses considered CDR3 and ignored CDR1 and CDR2. Same-patient tumor repertoires overlapped at roughly 0.1 to 0.85; different patients barely overlapped. Spatial context was lost because tumors were sequenced in bulk.

CDR3 length: 12 residues. Between the trimmed V and J ends, which lost 3 bases and 8 bases, there was a span of 7 bases. Germline V gene data show CDR1 as SGHTA and CDR2 as FQGNSA. Tumor samples were taken before definitive surgery or chemotherapy. Only one count was recorded for this clone. Its antigen is unidentified. Only in-frame clones appear in the TCRdb table, and some are missing; sequencing was by immunoSEQ multiplex PCR. The sample yields about 16,000 clones, approximately 71% seen once. Input material: tumor tissue. This rearrangement joins TRBV7-2 to TRBJ2-2; no clear D. This clonotype was sampled from a human donor with high-grade serous ovarian cancer. CDR3 sequence (DNA): TGTGCCAGCAGCTTCCAATTAGGGGAGCTGTTTTTT. Amino acid sequence: CASSFQLGELFF.